Below are 9 T cell receptor beta chains sequenced from a single sample in a study of breast tumors, draining lymph nodes, adjacent tissues. TCRdb re-derived calls from the multiplex PCR reads in MiXCR, one entry per CDR3 protein. The top ten hold more than 0.85% of the sample, which has about 270,000 distinct CDR3 sequences, 30% to 35% seen once. Breast cancer patients provided tissue from their axillary draining lymph nodes. Sequenced sample: axillary lymph node tissue. The receptor set was obtained from a female donor with breast cancer. Some clones in this sample may be carry-over from other donors' samples.

This clonotype was counted many times. Germline and junction disagree at one end, which may indicate a read error. The rearrangement joins TRBV29-1 to TRBJ1-2, with D perhaps TRBD1 (6 bases). The CDR3 loop spans 12 amino acids. CDR1 and CDR2 from the germline V gene are SQVTM and ANQGSEA. The chain's CDR3 is CSVDMPGDGYTF. CDR3 sequence (DNA): TGTAGCGTTGATATGCCAGGGGACGGCTACACCTTC.

V gene TRBV27 combines with J gene TRBJ2-3; no clear D gene. The germline V gene encodes CDR1 MNHEY and CDR2 SMNVEV (reference sequence). V lost 7 bases and J lost 8, with 25 bases in between. The CDR3 has 16 residues. The DNA of the CDR3 is TGTGCCAGCAATCTAATCGACGCAGTGGGGTCAGGTACGCAGTATTTT. It translates to CASNLIDAVGSGTQYF.

This sequence joins TRBV20-1 and TRBJ2-1, with D possibly TRBD1 on 6 matching bases. This CDR3 is 16 amino acids long. Germline loops: CDR1 DFQATT, CDR2 SNEGSKA (reference sequence). Trimming pared 6 bases from V and 4 bases from J, leaving 22 bases between. CDR3 bases: TGCAGTGCCAAACTAAGGCTGGACAGAATTTACAATGAGCAGTTCTTC. This translates into CSAKLRLDRIYNEQFF.

This rearrangement joins TRBV6-6 to TRBJ1-2; 10 bases fit TRBD1. This CDR3 is 14 amino acids long. The V and J ends lost 6 bases and 8 bases, in that order; junction bases with no gene match: 9. Germline values: CDR1 MNHNY, CDR2 SVGAGI (reference sequence). The chain's CDR3 is CASRPDRGRDGYTF. The CDR3 DNA is TGTGCCAGCAGACCAGACAGGGGGCGCGACGGCTACACCTTC.

This clonotype was seen repeatedly, ten times or more. The junction and the germline gene differ at one end; a read error may be behind it. This chain connects TRBV7-7 to TRBJ2-3; D perhaps matches TRBD2 (6 bases). The CDR3 runs 19 residues. Germline loops: CDR1 SSHAT, CDR2 FNYEAQ (reference sequence). The CDR3 sequence is CASSPNLRGVGTSTDTQYF. The CDR3 nucleotides read TGTGCTAGCAGCCCCAACCTAAGGGGAGTGGGGACTAGCACAGATACGCAGTATTTT.

Concerning this clonotype: A read error may produce the germline difference seen at one junction end. The rearrangement links TRBV13 to TRBJ1-4; D gene uncertain. Germline CDR1 PRHDT, CDR2 FYEKMQ (reference sequence). This CDR3 region has 15 residues. CDR3 nucleotide sequence: TGTGCCAGCAGCCTAGGGTTTTTTGACGCTGAAAAACTGTTTTTT. Encoded protein: CASSLGFFDAEKLFF.

The rearrangement uses TRBV7-9 and TRBJ2-5; TRBD1 agrees at 9 bases. J gave up 4 bases and V 8 bases, and 5 bases lay outside the gene matches. The V gene's germline CDR1 is SEHNR and CDR2 FQNEAQ (reference sequence). The CDR3 has 13 residues. Here the CDR3 reads CASGGTGRETQYF. CDR3 in DNA: TGTGCCAGCGGCGGGACAGGGCGAGAGACCCAGTACTTC.

This clonotype was seen repeatedly, ten times or more. The chain carries TRBV28 and TRBJ1-4, with D unclear. CDR1 MDHEN and CDR2 SYDVKM come from the germline V gene. Trimming cost V 6 bases and J 7 bases, with 12 bases left between them. CDR3 length: 13 amino acids. The CDR3 coding sequence is TGTGCCAGCAGGACTTTGACGGTTGAAAAACTGTTTTTT. This gives the protein CASRTLTVEKLFF.

This clonotype was observed many times. This chain connects TRBV14 to TRBJ1-2; D might be TRBD1 (6 bases). The germline gives CDR1 SGHDN, CDR2 FVKESK. Trimming removed 1 base at V and 4 bases at J, with 16 bases between. The CDR3 extends over 16 amino acids. CDR3 region: CASSQGGGGRIYGYTF. The CDR3 nucleotides are TGTGCCAGCAGCCAAGGAGGGGGGGGGCGAATCTATGGCTACACCTTC.